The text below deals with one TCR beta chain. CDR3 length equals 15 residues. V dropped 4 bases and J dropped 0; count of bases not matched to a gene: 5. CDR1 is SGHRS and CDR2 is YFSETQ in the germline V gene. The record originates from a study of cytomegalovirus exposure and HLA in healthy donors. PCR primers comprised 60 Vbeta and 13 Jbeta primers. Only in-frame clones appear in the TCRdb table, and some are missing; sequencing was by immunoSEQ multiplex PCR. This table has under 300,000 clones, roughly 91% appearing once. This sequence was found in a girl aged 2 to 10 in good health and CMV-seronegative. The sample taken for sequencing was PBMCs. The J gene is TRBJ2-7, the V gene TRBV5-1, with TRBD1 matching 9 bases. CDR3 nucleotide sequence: TGCGCCAGCAGCAAAGGGACAGGGAGCTCCTACGAGCAGTACTTC. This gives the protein CASSKGTGSSYEQYF.